The 14 T cell receptor beta chains listed next were all sequenced from one sample in a study of blood T cell repertoires in COVID-19. Method: immunoSEQ multiplex PCR; TCRdb's copy keeps in-frame clones and lacks some. The table has roughly 200,000 clones, 80% to 90% seen once. Sequencing was done on a sample of peripheral blood. The receptors originated from a man in his fifties or sixties with acute or convalescent COVID-19.

The rearrangement uses TRBV7-8 and TRBJ1-5; TRBD1 matches at 8 bases. Germline CDR1 reads SGHVS; CDR2 reads FQNEAQ. J lost 7 bases, V lost 9 bases, and 8 bases had no gene match. This CDR3 is 13 amino acids long. This chain's CDR3 is CARNLQGDQPQHF. The DNA for the CDR3 is TGTGCCAGGAACTTACAGGGGGACCAGCCCCAGCATTTT.

The V gene is TRBV5-1, the J gene TRBJ2-4; 9 bases are a match to TRBD1. The J segment lost 10 bases and the V segment lost 0 bases, leaving 2 bases of the junction unmatched. The CDR3 contains 13 residues. The germline V gene encodes CDR1 SGHRS and CDR2 YFSETQ. The CDR3 reads CASSLGDRAIQYF. CDR3 coding DNA: TGCGCCAGCAGCTTGGGGGACAGGGCAATTCAGTACTTC.

The chain joins TRBV19 to TRBJ2-5; TRBD2 is a possible D gene (6 bases). Trimming pared 5 bases from V and 2 bases from J, leaving 18 bases between. Germline values: CDR1 LNHDA, CDR2 SQIVND (reference sequence). This CDR3 spans 16 amino acids. The CDR3, as DNA: TGTGCCAGTAGTCACGAGCGGGCGAGAAAGCAAGAGACCCAGTACTTC. Translated, it gives CASSHERARKQETQYF.

A few counts support this clone. The genes are TRBV2 and TRBJ1-6, with D uncertain. The CDR3 length is 13 residues. CDR1 and CDR2 (germline): SNHLY, FYNNEI. Trimming removed 6 bases from V and 1 base from J, with 4 bases in between. CDR3 sequence reads: CASSGSYNSPLHF. As DNA, the CDR3 is TGTGCCAGCAGCGGGTCCTATAATTCACCCCTCCACTTT.

The V call is TRBV27, the J call TRBJ1-1; D gene unclear. V dropped 5 bases and J dropped 7 bases, with 14 bases sitting between them. The CDR3 spans 13 residues. Looked up from germline, CDR1 is MNHEY and CDR2 is SMNVEV (reference sequence). The CDR3 protein is CASSAPWGGEAFF. DNA for the CDR3: TGTGCCAGCAGTGCCCCCTGGGGAGGTGAAGCTTTCTTT.

This clone was seen a single time. The J gene is TRBJ1-2, the V gene TRBV28, with 7 bases aligning to TRBD1. With 2 bases clipped from V and 8 bases from J, the junction kept 11 bases outside the gene matches. Germline V CDR1 and CDR2: MDHEN, SYDVKM. The CDR3 covers 15 residues. CDR3 DNA sequence: TGTGCCAGCAGTTTAGGTGGACAGGTCGGACGGGGCTACACCTTC. It is translated as CASSLGGQVGRGYTF.

The rearrangement joins TRBV7-9 to TRBJ1-3, with D tentatively TRBD1 (5 bases). Germline loops: CDR1 SEHNR, CDR2 FQNEAQ (reference sequence). CDR3 length: 17 amino acids. The ends were cut back, 1 base at V and 0 bases at J, with 13 bases in the middle. CDR3 residues: CASSLEIGHSSGNTIYF. In DNA form, the CDR3 reads TGTGCCAGCAGCTTAGAGATAGGACACAGCTCTGGAAACACCATATATTTT.

The V call is TRBV7-2, the J call TRBJ2-1; no reliable D call. This CDR3 has 12 residues. Germline-derived CDR1 and CDR2 are SGHTA and FQGNSA. The germline V and J ends were trimmed by 5 bases and 12 bases, with 14 bases remaining between them. The CDR3 bases are TGTGCCAGCAGCCCAAAGCCCTTGTGGCAGTTCTTC. Translation gives CASSPKPLWQFF.

The J gene is TRBJ1-1, the V gene TRBV11-2, with D perhaps matching TRBD1 (5 bases). The V end lost 5 bases, the J end lost 6 bases, and 16 bases lay between the germline ends. The CDR3 length is 14 residues. The germline V gene has CDR1 SGHAT and CDR2 FQNNGV. Here the CDR3 reads CASSPPREQAEAFF. The CDR3 DNA reads TGTGCCAGCAGCCCCCCCAGGGAACAAGCTGAAGCTTTCTTT.

The J gene is TRBJ2-2, the V gene TRBV2, with D tentatively TRBD1 (6 bases). The CDR3 is made up of 14 amino acids. The germline CDR1 and CDR2 sequences are SNHLY and FYNNEI. Trimming took 2 bases from V and 5 from J, leaving 9 bases between them. The CDR3, as DNA: TGTGCCAGCAGTGAAACAGGGAGAACCGGGGAGCTGTTTTTT. Its protein is CASSETGRTGELFF.

This clone was counted a single time. The chain uses TRBV15 and TRBJ2-7, with a possible D match to TRBD2 (6 bases). Germline V gives CDR1 LNHNV, CDR2 YYDKDF (reference sequence). There are 14 residues in the CDR3. V lost 5 bases to trimming and J lost 2 bases, with 13 bases between them. The CDR3 is CATSSRDWPYEQYF. In nucleotides, the CDR3 is TGTGCCACCAGCTCCCGGGACTGGCCCTACGAGCAGTACTTC.

Here the CDR3 reads CASSGLAGTEQYF. CDR3 nucleotides: TGTGCCAGCAGCGGACTAGCGGGAACCGAGCAGTACTTC. The chain is built from TRBV9 and TRBJ2-7, with TRBD2 matching over 11 bases. This CDR3 has 13 residues. V was clipped by 3 bases and J by 6 bases; unmatched bases: 2. Per the germline V gene, CDR1 is SGDLS and CDR2 is YYNGEE.

This sequence joins TRBV5-6 and TRBJ1-2, with D hard to call. Per the germline V gene, CDR1 is SGHDT and CDR2 is YYEEEE. V lost 0 bases to trimming and J lost 2 bases, with 8 bases between them. The CDR3 sequence is 14 residues long. The CDR3: CASSLVNGNYGYTF. The CDR3 DNA reads as TGTGCCAGCAGCTTGGTAAACGGGAACTATGGCTACACCTTC.

This clone showed up just once. This chain uses TRBV9 with TRBJ2-1, with a possible D match to TRBD1 (6 bases). V lost 2 bases to trimming and J lost 7 bases, with 13 bases between them. Germline CDR1 is SGDLS and CDR2 is YYNGEE. The CDR3 consists of 14 residues. This CDR3 reads CASSVGTGRNEQFF. CDR3 DNA sequence: TGTGCCAGCAGCGTTGGCACAGGGAGAAATGAGCAGTTCTTC.